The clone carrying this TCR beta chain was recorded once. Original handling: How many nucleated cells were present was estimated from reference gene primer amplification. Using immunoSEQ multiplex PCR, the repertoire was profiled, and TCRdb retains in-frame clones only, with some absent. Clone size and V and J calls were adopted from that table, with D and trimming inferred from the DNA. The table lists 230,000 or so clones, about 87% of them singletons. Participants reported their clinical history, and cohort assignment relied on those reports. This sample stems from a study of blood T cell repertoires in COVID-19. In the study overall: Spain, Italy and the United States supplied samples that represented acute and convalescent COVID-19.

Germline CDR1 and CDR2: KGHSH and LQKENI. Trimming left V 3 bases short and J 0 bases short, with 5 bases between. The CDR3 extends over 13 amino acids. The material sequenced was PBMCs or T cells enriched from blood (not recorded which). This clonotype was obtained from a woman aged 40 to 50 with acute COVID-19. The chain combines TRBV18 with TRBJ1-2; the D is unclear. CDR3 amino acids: CASSPEANYGYTF. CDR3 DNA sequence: TGTGCCAGCTCACCGGAGGCTAACTATGGCTACACCTTC.